The source of this T cell receptor (beta chain) is a study of CD8+CD57+ T cells in acquired aplastic anemia. CDR1 is SGDLS and CDR2 is YYNGEE in the germline V gene. V lost 1 base and J 9 bases, leaving 22 bases between the germline ends. This CDR3 has 16 residues. Genomic DNA was employed as the template in profiling TCR beta VDJ and CDR3. Each CDR3 protein is one row after TCRdb ran MiXCR on the reads. The table records 200,000 to 300,000 distinct CDR3 sequences, 65% to 90% of them present only once. Sequencing involved patients with CD8+CD57+ cell expansion previously shown by flow cytometry. Sequencing was carried out using sorted CD4+, CD8+, or CD8+CD57+ T cells (not recorded which) from PBMCs. The TCR sequence derives from a human donor with aplastic anemia. This rearrangement joins TRBV9 to TRBJ1-2; D ambiguous. The CDR3 is CASSVTSGPLRGSYTF. CDR3 DNA sequence: TGTGCCAGCAGCGTAACCTCTGGGCCCTTGCGCGGAAGCTACACCTTC. Looking up the rest from reference TRBV9 and TRBJ1-2 gives the full variable domain: DSGVTQTPKHLITATGQRVTLRCSPRSGDLSVYWYQQSLDQGLQFLIQYYNGEERAKGNILERFSAQQFPDLHSELNLSSLELGDSALYFCASSVTSGPLRGSYTFGSGTRLTVV.